These 17 T cell receptor beta chains were sequenced from one sample in a study of Tregs in tolerant kidney transplant recipients. TCRdb keeps only in-frame clones here, not all; method: immunoSEQ multiplex PCR. This table has 90,000 or so clones, around 94% appearing once. The sequenced sample was CD8+ T cells from blood. The source is a human donor in good health.

DNA for the CDR3: TGCGCCAGCAGCCAGTTCGCCGCTAGCTCCTACAATGAGCAGTTCTTC. Protein: CASSQFAASSYNEQFF. This chain connects TRBV4-1 to TRBJ2-1; D is unclear. Trimming stripped 3 bases from V and 0 bases from J, with 12 bases between. From germline, CDR1 is MGHRA and CDR2 YSYEKL. The CDR3 runs to 16 residues.

The sample holds a few counts of this clone. The rearrangement uses TRBV9 and TRBJ2-7; no definite D call. The V end was cut by 4 bases, the J end by 2 bases, with 16 bases between. The CDR3 is 15 residues long. CDR1 is SGDLS, CDR2 YYNGEE, per germline. CDR3 amino acids: CASSPYMEWAYEQYF. CDR3 DNA sequence: TGTGCCAGCAGCCCATACATGGAATGGGCCTACGAGCAGTACTTC.

The chain couples TRBV7-1 to TRBJ1-2, with a weak D call TRBD1 (6 bases). TRBV7-1 is an open reading frame whose function is uncertain. This CDR3 spans 15 amino acids. The ends were cut back, 5 bases at V and 3 bases at J, with 16 bases in the middle. This CDR3 is CASSAHREPDYGYTF. The CDR3 region has the DNA TGTGCCAGCAGCGCCCACAGGGAACCGGACTATGGCTACACCTTC.

V gene TRBV15 combines with J gene TRBJ2-5; D is possibly TRBD1 or TRBD2 (5 bases each). The germline CDR1 and CDR2 sequences are LNHNV and YYDKDF (reference sequence). The length of the CDR3 is 18 residues. V lost 0 bases to trimming and J lost 4 bases, with 21 bases between them. CDR3 residues: CATSRDYQDLVGAETQYF. The DNA for the CDR3 is TGTGCCACCAGCAGAGACTACCAGGACTTGGTAGGGGCAGAGACCCAGTACTTC. The full variable domain, in which reference TRBV15 and TRBJ2-5 provide the parts outside the CDR3, is DAMVIQNPRYQVTQFGKPVTLSCSQTLNHNVMYWYQQKSSQAPKLLFHYYDKDFNNEADTPDNFQSRRPNTSFCFLDIRSPGLGDTAMYLCATSRDYQDLVGAETQYFGPGTRLLVL.

The chain combines TRBV19 with TRBJ1-2; D gene ambiguous. Germline-derived CDR1 and CDR2 are LNHDA and SQIVND (reference sequence). V dropped 10 bases and J dropped 7 bases, with 16 bases sitting between them. The CDR3 spans 12 residues. Here the CDR3 reads CATLFEVAGYTF. DNA of the CDR3: TGTGCCACGCTCTTCGAGGTCGCTGGCTACACCTTC.

This chain uses TRBV4-1 with TRBJ1-1; unclear D gene. Germline CDR1 MGHRA, CDR2 YSYEKL. V lost 5 bases to trimming and J lost 1 base, with 11 bases between them. The CDR3 length is 14 residues. For the CDR3, the DNA is TGCGCCAGCAGCTGGGTTTCGGGGAACACTGAAGCTTTCTTT. As protein: CASSWVSGNTEAFF.

This clone has just one count. This chain joins TRBV7-7 and TRBJ2-3, with 8 positions matching TRBD2. V was clipped by 5 bases and J by 5 bases; unmatched bases: 12. The CDR3 consists of 16 residues. In germline, CDR1 is SSHAT, CDR2 FNYEAQ (reference sequence). CDR3 sequence reads: CASSLRPGGPGDTQYF. CDR3 nucleotides: TGTGCCAGCAGCCTCAGACCGGGAGGGCCCGGAGATACGCAGTATTTT.

The rearrangement links TRBV4-1 to TRBJ1-1; no firm D call. The V end lost 1 base, the J end lost 4 bases, and 13 bases lay between the germline ends. This CDR3 region has 15 residues. The V gene's germline CDR1 is MGHRA and CDR2 YSYEKL. The CDR3 bases are TGCGCCAGCAGCCAAGTAAGGGAACGGGGCACTGAAGCTTTCTTT. Amino acids: CASSQVRERGTEAFF.

The chain couples TRBV4-2 to TRBJ1-1; tentative D call: TRBD1 (5 bases). CDR1 is LGHNA, CDR2 YNFKEQ, per germline. The CDR3 totals 13 residues. Trimming left V 1 base short and J 9 bases short, with 12 bases between. The CDR3 loop reads CASSQGKGTQAFF. Here the CDR3 DNA reads TGTGCCAGCAGCCAAGGAAAGGGGACTCAAGCTTTCTTT.

This clone was detected only once. This chain links TRBV29-1 with TRBJ2-1, with a tentative D call TRBD2 (7 bases). Germline assignment: CDR1 SQVTM and CDR2 ANQGSEA. This CDR3 has 14 residues. CDR3 nucleotides: TGCGCGAGCGGGGTGGAGGGGGATTACAATGAGCAGTTCTTC. Translation: CASGVEGDYNEQFF.

The chain couples TRBV6-6 to TRBJ2-7; no definite D call. The CDR3 totals 14 residues. V gave up 5 bases and J gave up 6 bases, with 17 bases separating them. In germline, CDR1 is MNHNY, CDR2 SVGAGI (reference sequence). The CDR3 DNA sequence: TGTGCCAGCAGTCCCTTTGTCGATTTGATCGAGCAGTACTTC. As protein: CASSPFVDLIEQYF.

By share, this clone ranks as medium-sized. V usage is TRBV19 and J usage is TRBJ1-5; D is unresolved. The CDR3 length is 12 residues. Trimming removed 7 bases at V and 4 bases at J, with 8 bases between. Germline V gives CDR1 LNHDA, CDR2 SQIVND (reference sequence). The CDR3 sequence is CASNPWNQPQHF. The CDR3 DNA is TGTGCCAGTAACCCTTGGAATCAGCCCCAGCATTTT.

The rearrangement uses TRBV4-1 and TRBJ2-1, with 10 bases lining up with TRBD1. The CDR3 length is 15 residues. V shed 2 bases and J 6 bases; nucleotides not matched to a gene: 4. The V gene's germline CDR1 is MGHRA and CDR2 YSYEKL. For the CDR3, the DNA is TGCGCCAGCAGCCAAAAAGGGACAGGGGCCAATGAGCAGTTCTTC. The encoded protein is CASSQKGTGANEQFF.

This clone was recorded once. The V and J genes are TRBV29-1 and TRBJ2-7; the D is unclear. V shed 0 bases and J shed 2 bases, with 17 bases lying between them. CDR1 is SQVTM, CDR2 ANQGSEA, per germline. The CDR3 extends over 16 amino acids. CDR3 amino acids: CSVEEGSTVSPYEQYF. For the CDR3, the DNA is TGCAGCGTTGAAGAAGGGTCCACAGTGTCCCCCTACGAGCAGTACTTC.

The V call is TRBV7-3, the J call TRBJ2-3, with 12 nucleotides matching TRBD2. Looked up from germline, CDR1 is SGHTA and CDR2 is FQGTGA. V trimming: 5 bases; J trimming: 6 bases; junction bases outside the gene matches: 6. The CDR3 covers 15 residues. The CDR3 reads CASSPGTSGWDTQYF. CDR3 nucleotides: TGTGCCAGCAGCCCCGGGACTAGCGGGTGGGATACGCAGTATTTT.

This CDR3 is CASSKSDRFYGYTF. For the CDR3, the DNA is TGTGCCAGCAGTAAATCGGACAGGTTCTATGGCTACACCTTC. The chain recombines TRBV27 with TRBJ1-2; 7 bases line up with TRBD1. This CDR3 contains 14 residues. V lost 5 bases and J lost 4; bases outside the gene matches: 7. Germline loops: CDR1 MNHEY, CDR2 SMNVEV (reference sequence).

In its sample, this clone was seen once. The chain has TRBV2 and TRBJ1-2; possible D gene TRBD1, 5 bases. V lost 10 bases to trimming and J lost 7 bases, with 16 bases between them. Germline lookup yields CDR1 SNHLY and CDR2 FYNNEI. The CDR3 has 12 amino acids. The CDR3 protein is CANLDSPGGYTF. The DNA of the CDR3 is TGTGCCAACCTAGACAGTCCTGGTGGCTACACCTTC.